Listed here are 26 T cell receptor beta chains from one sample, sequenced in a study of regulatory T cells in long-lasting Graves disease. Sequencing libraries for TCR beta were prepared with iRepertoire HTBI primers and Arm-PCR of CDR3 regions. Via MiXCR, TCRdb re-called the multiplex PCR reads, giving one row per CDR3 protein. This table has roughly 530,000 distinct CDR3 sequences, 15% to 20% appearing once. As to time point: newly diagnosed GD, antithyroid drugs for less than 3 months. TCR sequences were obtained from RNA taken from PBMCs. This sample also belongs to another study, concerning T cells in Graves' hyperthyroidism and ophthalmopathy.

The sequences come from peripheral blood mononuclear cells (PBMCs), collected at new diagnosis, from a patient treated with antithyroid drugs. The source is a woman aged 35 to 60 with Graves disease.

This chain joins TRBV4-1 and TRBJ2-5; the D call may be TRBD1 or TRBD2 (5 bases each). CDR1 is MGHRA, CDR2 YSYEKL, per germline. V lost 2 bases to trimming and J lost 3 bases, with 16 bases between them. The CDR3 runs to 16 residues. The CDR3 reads CASSQRALGTKETQYF. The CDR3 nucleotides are TGCGCCAGCAGCCAAAGAGCCCTCGGGACCAAAGAGACCCAGTACTTC.

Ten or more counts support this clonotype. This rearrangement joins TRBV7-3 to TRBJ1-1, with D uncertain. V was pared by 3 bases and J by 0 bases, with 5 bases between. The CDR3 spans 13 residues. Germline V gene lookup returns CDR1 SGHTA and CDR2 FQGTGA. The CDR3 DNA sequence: TGTGCCAGCAGCTTCGACGTGAACACTGAAGCTTTCTTT. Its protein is CASSFDVNTEAFF.

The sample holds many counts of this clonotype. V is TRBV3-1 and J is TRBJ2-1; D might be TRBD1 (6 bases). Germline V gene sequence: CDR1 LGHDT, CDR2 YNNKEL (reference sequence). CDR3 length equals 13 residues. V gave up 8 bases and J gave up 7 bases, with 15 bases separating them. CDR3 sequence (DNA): TGTGCCAGCGGACCTTCAGGGGAAAATGAGCAGTTCTTC. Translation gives CASGPSGENEQFF.

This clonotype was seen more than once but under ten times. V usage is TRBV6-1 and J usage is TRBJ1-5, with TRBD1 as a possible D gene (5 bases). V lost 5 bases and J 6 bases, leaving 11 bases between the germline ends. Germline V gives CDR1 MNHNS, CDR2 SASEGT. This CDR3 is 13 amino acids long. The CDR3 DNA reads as TGTGCCAGCAGTCCCACCAGGGTTCAGCCCCAGCATTTT. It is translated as CASSPTRVQPQHF.

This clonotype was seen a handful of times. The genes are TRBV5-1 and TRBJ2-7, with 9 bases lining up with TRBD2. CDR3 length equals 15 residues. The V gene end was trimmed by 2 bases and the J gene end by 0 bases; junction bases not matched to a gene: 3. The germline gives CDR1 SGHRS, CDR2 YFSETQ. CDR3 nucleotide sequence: TGCGCCAGCAGCTTACAGCGGGGGGCCTCCTACGAGCAGTACTTC. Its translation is CASSLQRGASYEQYF.

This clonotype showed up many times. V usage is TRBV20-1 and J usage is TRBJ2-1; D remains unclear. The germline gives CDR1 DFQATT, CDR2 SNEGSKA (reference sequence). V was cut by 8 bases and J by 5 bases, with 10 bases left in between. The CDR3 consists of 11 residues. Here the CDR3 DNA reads TGCAGTCTGGACGATCACAATGAGCAGTTCTTC. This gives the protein CSLDDHNEQFF.

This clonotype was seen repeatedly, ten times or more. The CDR3 nucleotides read TGTGCCAGCAGGTCAGTCACAGATACGCAGTATTTT. Amino acid sequence: CASRSVTDTQYF. The chain carries TRBV2 and TRBJ2-3; D gene unclear. The germline V gene encodes CDR1 SNHLY and CDR2 FYNNEI. The CDR3 has 12 residues. Trimming removed 6 bases at V and 2 bases at J, with 6 bases between.

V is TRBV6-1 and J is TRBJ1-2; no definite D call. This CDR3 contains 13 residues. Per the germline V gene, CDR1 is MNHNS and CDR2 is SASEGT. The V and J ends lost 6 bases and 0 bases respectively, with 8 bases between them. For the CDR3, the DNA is TGTGCCAGCAGCCAAAAAGCTAACTATGGCTACACCTTC. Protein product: CASSQKANYGYTF.

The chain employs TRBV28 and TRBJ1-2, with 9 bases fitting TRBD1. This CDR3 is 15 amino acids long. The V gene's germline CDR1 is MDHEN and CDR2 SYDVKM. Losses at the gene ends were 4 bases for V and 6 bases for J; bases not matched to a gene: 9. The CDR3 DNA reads TGTGCCAGCAGTTCGGGTTCACGGACAGGGGATGGCTACACCTTC. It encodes CASSSGSRTGDGYTF.

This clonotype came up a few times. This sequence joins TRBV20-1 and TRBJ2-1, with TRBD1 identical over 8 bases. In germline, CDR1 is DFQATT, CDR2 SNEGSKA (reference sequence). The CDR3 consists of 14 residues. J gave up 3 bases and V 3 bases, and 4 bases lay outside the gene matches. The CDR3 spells CSASPTGVYNEQFF. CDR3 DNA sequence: TGCAGTGCTAGCCCGACAGGGGTCTACAATGAGCAGTTCTTC.

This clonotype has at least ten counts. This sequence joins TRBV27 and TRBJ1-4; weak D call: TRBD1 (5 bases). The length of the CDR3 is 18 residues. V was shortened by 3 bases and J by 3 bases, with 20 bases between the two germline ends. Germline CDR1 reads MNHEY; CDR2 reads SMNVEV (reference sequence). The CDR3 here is CASSFPDTTVGANEKLFF. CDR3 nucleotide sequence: TGTGCCAGCAGTTTTCCGGACACGACAGTGGGTGCTAATGAAAAACTGTTTTTT.

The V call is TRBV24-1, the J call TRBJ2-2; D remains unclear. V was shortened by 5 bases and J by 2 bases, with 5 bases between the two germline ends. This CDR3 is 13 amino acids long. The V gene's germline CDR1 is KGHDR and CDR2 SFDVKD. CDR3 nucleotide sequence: TGTGCCACCAGTGGAGGAAACACCGGGGAGCTGTTTTTT. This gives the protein CATSGGNTGELFF.

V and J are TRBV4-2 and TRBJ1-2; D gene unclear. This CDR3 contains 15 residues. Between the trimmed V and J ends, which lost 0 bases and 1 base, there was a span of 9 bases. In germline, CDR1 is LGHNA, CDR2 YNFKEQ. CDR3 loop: CASSQDRNYNYGYTF. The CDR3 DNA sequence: TGTGCCAGCAGCCAAGACAGGAATTATAACTATGGCTACACCTTC.

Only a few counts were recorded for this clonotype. CDR3 DNA: TGCGCCAGCAGCTTGTATGGGTACACTGAAGCTTTCTTT. This gives the protein CASSLYGYTEAFF. The chain combines TRBV5-1 with TRBJ1-1; D not resolved. CDR3 size: 13 residues. Germline V gene data show CDR1 as SGHRS and CDR2 as YFSETQ. V gave up 1 base and J gave up 3 bases, with 7 bases separating them.

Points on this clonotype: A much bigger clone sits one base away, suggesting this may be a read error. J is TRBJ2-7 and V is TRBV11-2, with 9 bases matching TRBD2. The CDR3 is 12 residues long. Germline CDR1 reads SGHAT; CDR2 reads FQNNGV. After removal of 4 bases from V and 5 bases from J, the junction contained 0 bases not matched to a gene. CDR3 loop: CASSWTSDEQYF. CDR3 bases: TGTGCCAGCAGCTGGACTAGCGACGAGCAGTACTTC. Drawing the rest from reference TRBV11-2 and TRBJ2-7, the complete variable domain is EAGVAQSPRYKIIEKRQSVAFWCNPISGHATLYWYQQILGQGPKLLIQFQNNGVVDDSQLPKDRFSAERLKGVDSTLKIQPAKLEDSAVYLCASSWTSDEQYFGPGTRLTVT.

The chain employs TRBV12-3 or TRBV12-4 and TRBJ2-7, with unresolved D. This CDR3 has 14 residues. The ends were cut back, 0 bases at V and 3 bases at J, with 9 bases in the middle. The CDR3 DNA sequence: TGTGCCAGCAGTTTAGCTGGGATCTTCTACGAGCAGTACTTC. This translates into CASSLAGIFYEQYF.

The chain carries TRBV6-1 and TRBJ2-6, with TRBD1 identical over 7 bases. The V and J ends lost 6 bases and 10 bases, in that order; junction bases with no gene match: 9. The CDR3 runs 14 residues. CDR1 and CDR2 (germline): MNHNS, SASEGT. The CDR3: CASSTGQAANVLTF. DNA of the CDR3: TGTGCCAGCAGCACCGGACAGGCTGCGAACGTCCTGACTTTC.

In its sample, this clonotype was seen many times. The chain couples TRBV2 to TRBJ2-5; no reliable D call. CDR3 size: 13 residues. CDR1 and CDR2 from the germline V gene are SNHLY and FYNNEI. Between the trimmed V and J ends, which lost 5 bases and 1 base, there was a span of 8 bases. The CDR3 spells CASSWALQETQYF. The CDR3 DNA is TGTGCCAGCAGTTGGGCCCTCCAAGAGACCCAGTACTTC.

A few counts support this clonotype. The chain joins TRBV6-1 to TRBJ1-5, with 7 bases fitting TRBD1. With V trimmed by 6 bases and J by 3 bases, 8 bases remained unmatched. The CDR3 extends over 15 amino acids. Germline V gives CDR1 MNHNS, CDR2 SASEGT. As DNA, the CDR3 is TGTGCCAGCAGCCCAACAGGGGTTCTCAATCAGCCCCAGCATTTT. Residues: CASSPTGVLNQPQHF.

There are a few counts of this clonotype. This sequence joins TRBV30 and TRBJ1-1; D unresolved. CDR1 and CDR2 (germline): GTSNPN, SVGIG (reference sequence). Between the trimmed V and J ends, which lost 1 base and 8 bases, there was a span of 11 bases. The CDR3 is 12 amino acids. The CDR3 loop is CAWSAPGREAFF. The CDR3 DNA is TGTGCCTGGAGTGCCCCGGGTAGGGAAGCTTTCTTT.

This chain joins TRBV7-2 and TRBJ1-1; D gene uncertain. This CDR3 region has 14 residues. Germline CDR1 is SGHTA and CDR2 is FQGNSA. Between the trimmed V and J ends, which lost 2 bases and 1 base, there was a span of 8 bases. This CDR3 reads CASSLKVWNTEAFF. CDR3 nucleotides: TGTGCCAGCAGCTTAAAGGTTTGGAACACTGAAGCTTTCTTT.

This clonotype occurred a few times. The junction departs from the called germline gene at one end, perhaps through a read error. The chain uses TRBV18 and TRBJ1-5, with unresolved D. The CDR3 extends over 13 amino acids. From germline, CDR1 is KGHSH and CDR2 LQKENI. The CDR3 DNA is TGTGCCAGCTCAGCGCAGGAAAATCGGCCCCAGCATTTT. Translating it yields CASSAQENRPQHF.

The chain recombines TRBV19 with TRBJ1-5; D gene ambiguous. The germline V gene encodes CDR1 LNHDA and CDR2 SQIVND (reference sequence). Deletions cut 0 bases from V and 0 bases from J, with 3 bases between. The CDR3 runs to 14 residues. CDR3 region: CASSIDSSNQPQHF. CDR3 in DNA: TGTGCCAGTAGTATAGACAGTAGCAATCAGCCCCAGCATTTT.

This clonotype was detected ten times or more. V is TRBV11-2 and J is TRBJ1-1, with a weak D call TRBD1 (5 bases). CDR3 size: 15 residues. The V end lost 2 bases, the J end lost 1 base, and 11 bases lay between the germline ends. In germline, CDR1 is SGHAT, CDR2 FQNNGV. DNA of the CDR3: TGTGCCAGCAGCTTATATAGGGGTGGGAACACTGAAGCTTTCTTT. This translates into CASSLYRGGNTEAFF. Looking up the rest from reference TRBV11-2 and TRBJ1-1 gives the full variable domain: EAGVAQSPRYKIIEKRQSVAFWCNPISGHATLYWYQQILGQGPKLLIQFQNNGVVDDSQLPKDRFSAERLKGVDSTLKIQPAKLEDSAVYLCASSLYRGGNTEAFFGQGTRLTVV.

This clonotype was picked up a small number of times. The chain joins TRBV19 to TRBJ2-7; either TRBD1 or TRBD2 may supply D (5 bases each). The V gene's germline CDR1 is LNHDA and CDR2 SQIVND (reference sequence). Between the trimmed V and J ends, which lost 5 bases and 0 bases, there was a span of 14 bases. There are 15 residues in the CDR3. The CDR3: CASSGASGSSYEQYF. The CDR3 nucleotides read TGTGCCAGTAGTGGGGCGAGCGGATCCTCCTACGAGCAGTACTTC.

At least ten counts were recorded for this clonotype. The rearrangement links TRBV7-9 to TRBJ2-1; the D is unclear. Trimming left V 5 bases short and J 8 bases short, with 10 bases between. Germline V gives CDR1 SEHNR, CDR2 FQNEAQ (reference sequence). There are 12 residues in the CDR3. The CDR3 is CASSPRRDEQFF. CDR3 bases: TGTGCCAGCAGCCCGCGGCGCGATGAGCAGTTCTTC.